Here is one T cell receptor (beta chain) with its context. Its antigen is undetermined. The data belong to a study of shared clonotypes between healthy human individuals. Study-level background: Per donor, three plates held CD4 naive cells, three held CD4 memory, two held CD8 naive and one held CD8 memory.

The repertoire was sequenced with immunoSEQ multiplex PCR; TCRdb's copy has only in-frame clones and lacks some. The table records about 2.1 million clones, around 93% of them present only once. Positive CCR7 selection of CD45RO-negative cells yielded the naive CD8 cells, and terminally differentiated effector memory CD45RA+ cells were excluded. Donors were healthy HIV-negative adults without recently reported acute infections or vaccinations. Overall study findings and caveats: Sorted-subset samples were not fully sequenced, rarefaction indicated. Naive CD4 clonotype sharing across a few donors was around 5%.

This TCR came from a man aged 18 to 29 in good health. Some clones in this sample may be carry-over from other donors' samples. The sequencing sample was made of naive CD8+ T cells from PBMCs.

The CDR3 spells CASSEVWQSSLSGANVLTF. The CDR3 DNA is TGTGCCAGCAGCGAGGTTTGGCAGAGCTCCCTCTCTGGGGCCAACGTCCTGACTTTC. The genes are TRBV11-2 and TRBJ2-6; D not certain. V lost 5 bases, J lost 0 bases, and 20 bases lay in between. This CDR3 comprises 19 residues. Germline CDR1 reads SGHAT; CDR2 reads FQNNGV.